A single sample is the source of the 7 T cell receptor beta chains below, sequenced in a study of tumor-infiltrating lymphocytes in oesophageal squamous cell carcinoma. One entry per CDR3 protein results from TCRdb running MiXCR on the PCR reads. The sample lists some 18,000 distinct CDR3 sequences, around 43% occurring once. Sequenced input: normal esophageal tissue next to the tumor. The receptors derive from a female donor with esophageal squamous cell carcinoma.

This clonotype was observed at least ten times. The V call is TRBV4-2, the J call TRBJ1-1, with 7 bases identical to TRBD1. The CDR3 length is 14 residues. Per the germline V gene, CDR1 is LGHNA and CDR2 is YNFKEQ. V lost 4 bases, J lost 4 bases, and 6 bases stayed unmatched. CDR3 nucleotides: TGTGCCAGCAGCCTGGGACAGCCTTCCACTGAAGCTTTCTTT. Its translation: CASSLGQPSTEAFF.

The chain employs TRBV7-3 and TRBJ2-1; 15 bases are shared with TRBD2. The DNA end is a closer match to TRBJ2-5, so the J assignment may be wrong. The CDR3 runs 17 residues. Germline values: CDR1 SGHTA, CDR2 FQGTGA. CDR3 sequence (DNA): TGTGCCAGCAGCTTAACGGGGGGACTAGCGGGAGGCGAGACCCAGTACTTC. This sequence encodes CASSLTGGLAGGETQYF.

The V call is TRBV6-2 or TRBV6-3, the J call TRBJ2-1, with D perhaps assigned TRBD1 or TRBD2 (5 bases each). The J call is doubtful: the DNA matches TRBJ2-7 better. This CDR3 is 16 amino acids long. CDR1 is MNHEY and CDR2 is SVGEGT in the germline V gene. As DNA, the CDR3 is TGTGCCAGCAGTTACTCTAAGGGACGGAGATCGGACGAGCAGTACTTC. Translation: CASSYSKGRRSDEQYF.

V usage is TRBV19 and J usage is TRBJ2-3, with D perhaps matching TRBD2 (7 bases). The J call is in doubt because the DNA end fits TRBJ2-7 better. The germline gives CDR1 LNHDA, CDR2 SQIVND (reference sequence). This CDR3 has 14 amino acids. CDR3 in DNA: TGTGCCACCAAAGGGAGGGGGGCCTTGTCTGAGCAGTACTTC. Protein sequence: CATKGRGALSEQYF.

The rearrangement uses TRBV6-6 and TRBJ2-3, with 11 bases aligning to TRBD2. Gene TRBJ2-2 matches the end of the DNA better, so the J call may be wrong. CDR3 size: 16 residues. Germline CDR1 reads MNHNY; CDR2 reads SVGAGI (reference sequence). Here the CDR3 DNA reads TGTGCCAGCAGGAAGACTAGCGGGGACCTTACCGGGGAGCTGTTTTTT. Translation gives CASRKTSGDLTGELFF.

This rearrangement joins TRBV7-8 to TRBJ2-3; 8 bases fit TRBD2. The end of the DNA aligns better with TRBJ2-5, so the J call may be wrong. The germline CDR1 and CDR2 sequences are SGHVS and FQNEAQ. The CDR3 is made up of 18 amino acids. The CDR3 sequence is CASSLGGSDGRAIETQYF. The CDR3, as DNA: TGTGCCAGCAGCTTAGGTGGGTCGGACGGGAGGGCCATAGAGACCCAGTACTTC.

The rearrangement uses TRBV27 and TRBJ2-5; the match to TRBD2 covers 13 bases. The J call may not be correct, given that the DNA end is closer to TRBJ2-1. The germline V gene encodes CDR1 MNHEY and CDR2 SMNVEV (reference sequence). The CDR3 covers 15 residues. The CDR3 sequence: CASSRTSGRIDEQFF. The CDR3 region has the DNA TGTGCCAGCAGCCGGACTAGCGGGAGAATCGATGAGCAGTTCTTC.